These 23 T cell receptor beta chains originate from one sample sequenced in a study of blood T cell repertoires in COVID-19. The repertoire was sequenced with immunoSEQ multiplex PCR; TCRdb's copy has only in-frame clones and lacks some. This table has hundreds of thousands of clones, less than 90% appearing once. The specimen sequenced was PBMCs or T cells enriched from blood (not recorded which). The receptor source for this set is a woman in her 40s who had recovered from COVID-19.

The count of this clone is one. This chain joins TRBV10-1 and TRBJ1-3; D remains ambiguous. CDR3 length equals 15 residues. Trimming left V 1 base short and J 2 bases short, with 9 bases between. Germline values: CDR1 WNHNN, CDR2 SYGVQD (reference sequence). The CDR3 coding sequence is TGCGCCAGCAGTGAGTTCGGAGTACCTGGAAACACCATATATTTT. Its translation: CASSEFGVPGNTIYF.

The CDR3 DNA follows: TGTGCCAGCAGTCCCCCCGTGCGGGAGCGTTTCGACGAGCAGTACTTC. Protein: CASSPPVRERFDEQYF. The chain uses TRBV28 and TRBJ2-7; 7 positions agree with TRBD2. The CDR3 totals 16 residues. CDR1 and CDR2 (germline): MDHEN, SYDVKM. The ends lost 5 bases at V and 5 bases at J; junction bases unmatched: 15.

This clone was seen just once. The J gene is TRBJ2-7, the V gene TRBV6-2 or TRBV6-3; perhaps TRBD2 as D (5 bases). Germline-derived CDR1 and CDR2 are MNHEY and SVGEGT. The V and J ends lost 4 bases and 2 bases respectively, with 9 bases between them. The CDR3 runs to 13 residues. CDR3 sequence: CASSSSRAYEQYF. The CDR3 DNA is TGTGCCAGCAGTTCCTCGAGGGCCTACGAGCAGTACTTC.

The chain couples TRBV11-3 to TRBJ1-1, with a possible D match to TRBD1 (5 bases). Germline lookup yields CDR1 SGHNT and CDR2 YENEEA. The CDR3 totals 14 residues. Trimming removed 4 bases at V and 4 bases at J, with 13 bases between. CDR3 loop: CASSSPGIVTEAFF. The DNA for the CDR3 is TGTGCCAGCAGCTCACCAGGGATTGTCACTGAAGCTTTCTTT. The full variable domain, rest sourced from reference TRBV11-3 and TRBJ1-1, is EAGVVQSPRYKIIEKKQPVAFWCNPISGHNTLYWYLQNLGQGPELLIRYENEEAVDDSQLPKDRFSAERLKGVDSTLKIQPAELGDSAVYLCASSSPGIVTEAFFGQGTRLTVV.

The gene calls are TRBV18 and TRBJ1-4; perhaps TRBD1 as D (5 bases). The CDR3 runs 15 residues. Germline CDR1 KGHSH, CDR2 LQKENI. The V gene lost 6 bases and the J gene lost 7 bases, with 18 bases spanning the gap. Here the CDR3 DNA reads TGTGCCAGCTCCGTAGGGCCCAGGGTAACTGAAAAACTGTTTTTT. This encodes CASSVGPRVTEKLFF.

V is TRBV5-1 and J is TRBJ2-3; possibly TRBD1 for D (5 bases). The CDR3 extends over 15 amino acids. CDR1 and CDR2 from the germline V gene are SGHRS and YFSETQ. V lost 1 base and J 1 base, leaving 10 bases between the germline ends. CDR3 sequence (DNA): TGCGCCAGCAGCTTGCAGGGCGCCCGCACAGATACGCAGTATTTT. It translates to CASSLQGARTDTQYF.

This clone came up a few times. This chain uses TRBV5-6 with TRBJ1-2, with D uncertain. The CDR3 consists of 13 residues. Germline values: CDR1 SGHDT, CDR2 YYEEEE. V gave up 0 bases and J gave up 4 bases, with 7 bases separating them. CDR3 DNA sequence: TGTGCCAGCAGCTTGGGTCAGGTCTATGGCTACACCTTC. It encodes CASSLGQVYGYTF.

The chain joins TRBV28 to TRBJ1-6; D gene unclear. Trimming removed 9 bases at V and 6 bases at J, with 18 bases between. The length of the CDR3 is 15 residues. CDR1 is MDHEN and CDR2 is SYDVKM in the germline V gene. CDR3 residues: CASLRDPVLNSPLHF. The CDR3 region has the DNA TGTGCCAGTTTGAGGGATCCGGTTCTTAATTCACCCCTCCACTTT.

The chain employs TRBV2 and TRBJ2-3; tentative D call: TRBD1 (5 bases). The CDR3 contains 16 residues. Germline V gives CDR1 SNHLY, CDR2 FYNNEI. V was trimmed by 4 bases and J by 3 bases, leaving 17 bases between them. CDR3 loop: CASSGRQGKGTDTQYF. In DNA form, the CDR3 reads TGTGCCAGCAGTGGACGGCAAGGAAAGGGGACAGATACGCAGTATTTT.

V gene TRBV28 combines with J gene TRBJ2-2, with 7 bases lining up with TRBD2. V shed 7 bases and J 5 bases; nucleotides not matched to a gene: 13. The CDR3 spans 16 residues. Per the germline V gene, CDR1 is MDHEN and CDR2 is SYDVKM. CDR3 sequence reads: CASTAGEAGKTGELFF. CDR3 nucleotide sequence: TGTGCCAGCACCGCCGGGGAAGCGGGAAAAACCGGGGAGCTGTTTTTT.

In this sample, this clone turned up once. This chain links TRBV7-2 with TRBJ1-2; D gene uncertain. The CDR3 is 12 amino acids. The V end lost 2 bases, the J end lost 4 bases, and 5 bases lay between the germline ends. CDR1 is SGHTA and CDR2 is FQGNSA in the germline V gene. The CDR3 DNA reads as TGTGCCAGCAGCTTACCCCTCTATGGCTACACCTTC. It encodes CASSLPLYGYTF.

The chain recombines TRBV5-6 with TRBJ2-3; 9 positions match TRBD1. Trimming took 0 bases from V and 5 from J; bases not matched to a gene: 7. Germline CDR1 SGHDT, CDR2 YYEEEE. The CDR3 is 16 amino acids. The CDR3 DNA sequence: TGTGCCAGCAGCTTGGCCACAGGGGGCTGGATAGATACGCAGTATTTT. Protein: CASSLATGGWIDTQYF.

This sequence joins TRBV9 and TRBJ2-1; the match to TRBD2 covers 11 bases. The CDR3 is made up of 17 amino acids. The V gene's germline CDR1 is SGDLS and CDR2 YYNGEE. Trimming took 4 bases from V and 4 from J; bases not matched to a gene: 10. The CDR3 sequence is CASSLRGLAESYNEQFF. As DNA, the CDR3 is TGTGCCAGCAGCCTGCGGGGACTAGCGGAGTCTTACAATGAGCAGTTCTTC.

The chain employs TRBV12-3 or TRBV12-4 and TRBJ2-5; no firm D call. V gave up 3 bases and J gave up 5 bases, with 10 bases separating them. The CDR3 length is 13 residues. CDR3 sequence: CASSFNIGETQYF. Written as DNA, the CDR3 is TGTGCCAGCAGTTTTAATATCGGGGAGACCCAGTACTTC.

The chain combines TRBV5-1 with TRBJ2-5; maybe TRBD2 (6 bases). The V and J ends lost 0 bases and 3 bases respectively, with 9 bases between them. The germline gives CDR1 SGHRS, CDR2 YFSETQ. The CDR3 is made up of 14 amino acids. The CDR3 DNA is TGCGCCAGCAGCTTGGCCCGGACTAAAGAGACCCAGTACTTC. Its translation is CASSLARTKETQYF.

This chain joins TRBV3-1 (or the pseudogene TRBV3-2) and TRBJ2-1; D not resolved. The CDR3 covers 13 residues. Germline V CDR1 and CDR2: LGHDT, YNNKEL (reference sequence). Trimming took off 9 bases at V and 7 bases at J, with 16 bases between the two ends. CDR3 DNA: TGTGCCAGTGTGAAGACTCCTGGGAATGAGCAGTTCTTC. Its translation is CASVKTPGNEQFF.

The genes are TRBV5-1 and TRBJ2-2; the match to TRBD2 covers 12 bases. With V trimmed by 5 bases and J by 0 bases, 2 bases remained unmatched. The germline V gene has CDR1 SGHRS and CDR2 YFSETQ. CDR3 length: 16 amino acids. The CDR3 protein is CASRGLAGANTGELFF. In DNA form, the CDR3 reads TGCGCCAGCAGGGGACTAGCGGGTGCGAACACCGGGGAGCTGTTTTTT.

V and J are TRBV28 and TRBJ1-2; 7 bases agree with TRBD1. The germline V gene has CDR1 MDHEN and CDR2 SYDVKM. The CDR3 spans 17 residues. The V segment lost 6 bases and the J segment 5 bases; nucleotides outside the gene matches: 18. CDR3 in amino acids: CASSPGTAYPGVYGYTF. The DNA of the CDR3 is TGTGCCAGCAGCCCCGGGACAGCATACCCCGGGGTATATGGCTACACCTTC.

This clone was seen a single time. This rearrangement joins TRBV5-6 to TRBJ2-7, with 8 bases lining up with TRBD1. J was trimmed by 4 bases and V by 5 bases; bases with no gene match: 11. This CDR3 spans 15 amino acids. Germline-derived CDR1 and CDR2 are SGHDT and YYEEEE. CDR3 DNA sequence: TGTGCCAGCAGAAAACAGGGGGGATGGACTTACGAGCAGTACGTC. Translated: CASRKQGGWTYEQYV.

V is TRBV30 and J is TRBJ2-1; TRBD2 agrees at 9 bases. V lost 3 bases, J lost 8 bases, and 14 bases stayed unmatched. The CDR3 contains 16 residues. CDR1 and CDR2 from the germline V gene are GTSNPN and SVGIG (reference sequence). CDR3 bases: TGTGCCTGGAGCCCTGGGGCGGGAGGGCCAGGGGATGAGCAGTTCTTC. Its translation: CAWSPGAGGPGDEQFF.

This rearrangement joins TRBV5-6 to TRBJ1-2; 8 positions match TRBD1. CDR1 is SGHDT and CDR2 is YYEEEE in the germline V gene. The J segment lost 8 bases and the V segment lost 1 base, leaving 10 bases of the junction unmatched. The CDR3 loop spans 15 amino acids. The CDR3 protein is CASSLYGQGIGGYTF. CDR3 in DNA: TGTGCCAGCAGCTTGTACGGACAGGGAATCGGGGGCTACACCTTC.

The rearrangement joins TRBV19 to TRBJ2-3; tentative D call: TRBD2 (6 bases). The germline gives CDR1 LNHDA, CDR2 SQIVND (reference sequence). The CDR3 contains 16 residues. The V and J ends lost 6 bases and 3 bases respectively, with 19 bases between them. This chain's CDR3 is CASSGRGSIRTDTQYF. The CDR3 coding sequence is TGTGCCAGTAGCGGGCGGGGATCGATCAGAACAGATACGCAGTATTTT.

This rearrangement joins TRBV6-5 to TRBJ1-4; 9 bases line up with TRBD1. The CDR3 contains 14 residues. V gave up 8 bases and J gave up 5 bases; unmatched junction bases: 6. CDR1 and CDR2 (germline): MNHEY, SVGAGI. CDR3: CASLQGALNEKLFF. Here the CDR3 DNA reads TGTGCCAGCCTACAGGGGGCTTTAAATGAAAAACTGTTTTTT.